The 7 T cell receptor beta chains in this list originate from one sample, sequenced in a study of cytomegalovirus exposure and HLA in healthy donors (dated by TCRdb to the late 2010s). Library preparation was by the immunoSEQ multiplex PCR assay. The multiplex PCR relied on a mix of 60 forward primers for TCR Vbeta segments and 13 reverse primers for TCR Jbeta segments. TCRdb limited this immuneACCESS table to in-frame rearrangements with V and J called. A share of clones is missing; checked studies link under half to unresolved V genes, and the rest is unexplained. Present in this sample are 90,000 to 110,000 clones, about 80% of which were seen just once. The ten largest clones take up 2.1% of the sample. Sequenced material: PBMCs. The origin of the receptors is a man aged 25-45 years in good health and CMV-seronegative.

The chain joins TRBV28 to TRBJ2-7; 12 nucleotides match TRBD1. Trimming cost V 7 bases and J 7 bases; bases outside gene matches: 8. Germline assignment: CDR1 MDHEN and CDR2 SYDVKM. This CDR3 spans 14 amino acids. CDR3: CASTTRDRGPEQYF. Written as DNA, the CDR3 is TGTGCCAGCACTACCCGGGACAGGGGGCCAGAGCAGTACTTC.

This chain connects TRBV7-2 to TRBJ2-7; the D is unclear. The CDR3 extends over 13 amino acids. Germline V CDR1 and CDR2: SGHTA, FQGNSA. V was pared by 1 base and J by 4 bases, with 8 bases between. The CDR3 DNA follows: TGTGCCAGCAGCTTAGACAATCAGTACGAGCAGTACTTC. This codes for CASSLDNQYEQYF.

The J gene is TRBJ2-7, the V gene TRBV12-5, with D tentatively TRBD1 (6 bases). With 2 bases removed from V and 5 bases from J, the gap between germline ends came to 19 bases. Germline CDR1 and CDR2: LGHNT and FRNRAP. This CDR3 has 16 residues. In DNA, the CDR3 is TGTGCTAGTGGTTTGAGAAGGACAGCAATTTATAACGAGCAGTACTTC. It translates to CASGLRRTAIYNEQYF.

The J gene is TRBJ2-5, the V gene TRBV18; 8 bases are shared with TRBD1. Trimming took 4 bases from V and 4 from J; bases not matched to a gene: 8. Germline values: CDR1 KGHSH, CDR2 LQKENI. The CDR3 extends over 15 amino acids. In DNA form, the CDR3 reads TGTGCCAGCTCACGGTACATCGGACAGGGAGAGACCCAGTACTTC. Its translation is CASSRYIGQGETQYF.

The chain couples TRBV7-8 to TRBJ2-5; D is unresolved. Germline V gene lookup returns CDR1 SGHVS and CDR2 FQNEAQ. Trimming took off 8 bases at V and 5 bases at J, with 12 bases between the two ends. This CDR3 comprises 12 residues. As DNA, the CDR3 is TGTGCCAGCGGGTTAGCTGAGGAGACCCAGTACTTC. It is translated as CASGLAEETQYF.

V gene TRBV10-2 combines with J gene TRBJ2-7; D is unclear. Germline assignment: CDR1 WSHSY and CDR2 SAAADI. The ends were cut back, 4 bases at V and 3 bases at J, with 4 bases in the middle. The CDR3 has 11 residues. The CDR3 DNA is TGCGCCAGCAGTGGTTACTACGAGCAGTACTTC. Residues: CASSGYYEQYF.

The J gene is TRBJ1-1, the V gene TRBV19, with D possibly TRBD1 on 6 matching bases. The CDR3 extends over 15 amino acids. Germline CDR1 reads LNHDA; CDR2 reads SQIVND (reference sequence). The ends were cut back, 5 bases at V and 4 bases at J, with 17 bases in the middle. As DNA, the CDR3 is TGTGCCAGTAGTCCTCGGTTACAGGGCGGCACTGAAGCTTTCTTT. Translated, it gives CASSPRLQGGTEAFF. Drawing the rest from reference TRBV19 and TRBJ1-1, the complete variable domain is DGGITQSPKYLFRKEGQNVTLSCEQNLNHDAMYWYRQDPGQGLRLIYYSQIVNDFQKGDIAEGYSVSREKKESFPLTVTSAQKNPTAFYLCASSPRLQGGTEAFFGQGTRLTVV.